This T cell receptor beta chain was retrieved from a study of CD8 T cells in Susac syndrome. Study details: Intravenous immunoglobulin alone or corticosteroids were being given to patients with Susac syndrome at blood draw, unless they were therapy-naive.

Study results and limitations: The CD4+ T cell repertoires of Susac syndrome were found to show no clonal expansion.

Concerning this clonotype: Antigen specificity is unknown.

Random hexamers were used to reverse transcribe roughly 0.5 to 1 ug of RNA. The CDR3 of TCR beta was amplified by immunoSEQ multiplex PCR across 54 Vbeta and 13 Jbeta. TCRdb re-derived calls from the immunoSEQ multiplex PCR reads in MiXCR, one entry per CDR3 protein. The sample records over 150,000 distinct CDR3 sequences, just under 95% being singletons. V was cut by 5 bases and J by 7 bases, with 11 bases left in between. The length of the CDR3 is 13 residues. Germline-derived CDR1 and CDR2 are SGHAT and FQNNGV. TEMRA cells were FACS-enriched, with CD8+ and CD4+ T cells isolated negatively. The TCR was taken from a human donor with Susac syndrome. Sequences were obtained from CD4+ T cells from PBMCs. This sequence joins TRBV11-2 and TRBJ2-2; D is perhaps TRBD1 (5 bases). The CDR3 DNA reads TGTGCCAGCAGCCCAATAAGGGGCGGGGAGCTGTTTTTT. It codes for CASSPIRGGELFF.